The source of this T cell receptor beta chain is a study of blood T cell repertoires in COVID-19. Produced via immunoSEQ multiplex PCR; TCRdb's table is partial and in-frame only. The table shows roughly 180,000 clones, with about four fifths occurring only once. Specimen: PBMCs or T cells enriched from blood (not recorded which). The TCR comes from a man in his 60s who had recovered from COVID-19.

Written as DNA, the CDR3 is TGTGCCAGCAGCTTACGACCGCCGCGGGACAGTCTCACAGATACGCAGTATTTT. Its protein product is CASSLRPPRDSLTDTQYF. The J gene is TRBJ2-3, the V gene TRBV7-2, with D perhaps TRBD1 (7 bases). V lost 2 bases and J 2 bases, leaving 20 bases between the germline ends. CDR1 SGHTA and CDR2 FQGNSA come from the germline V gene. The CDR3 runs to 18 residues.